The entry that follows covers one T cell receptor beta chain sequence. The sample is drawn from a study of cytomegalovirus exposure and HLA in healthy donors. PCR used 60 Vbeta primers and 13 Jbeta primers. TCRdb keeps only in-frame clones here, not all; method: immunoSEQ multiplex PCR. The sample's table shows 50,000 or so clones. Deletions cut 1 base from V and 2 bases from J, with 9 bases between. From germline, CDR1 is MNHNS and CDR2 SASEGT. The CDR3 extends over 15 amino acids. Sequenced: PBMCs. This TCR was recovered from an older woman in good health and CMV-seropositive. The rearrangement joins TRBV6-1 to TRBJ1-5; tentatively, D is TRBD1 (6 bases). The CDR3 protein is CASSEGGQGNQPQHF. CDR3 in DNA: TGTGCCAGCAGTGAAGGGGGGCAAGGCAATCAGCCCCAGCATTTT.